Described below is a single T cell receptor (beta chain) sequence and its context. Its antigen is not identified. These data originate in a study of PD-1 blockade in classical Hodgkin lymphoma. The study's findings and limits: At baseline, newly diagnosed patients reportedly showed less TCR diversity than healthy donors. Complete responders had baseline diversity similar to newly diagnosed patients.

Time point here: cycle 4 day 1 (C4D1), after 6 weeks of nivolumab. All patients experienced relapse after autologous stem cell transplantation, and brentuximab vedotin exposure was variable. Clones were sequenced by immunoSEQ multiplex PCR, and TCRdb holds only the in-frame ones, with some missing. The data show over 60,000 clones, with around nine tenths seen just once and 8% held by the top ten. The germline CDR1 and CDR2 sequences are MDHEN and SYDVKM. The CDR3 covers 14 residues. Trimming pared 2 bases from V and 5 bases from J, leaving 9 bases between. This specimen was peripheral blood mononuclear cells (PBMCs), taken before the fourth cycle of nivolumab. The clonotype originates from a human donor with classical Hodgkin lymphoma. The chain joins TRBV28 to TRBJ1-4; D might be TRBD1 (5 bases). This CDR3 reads CASSLEGRNEKLFF. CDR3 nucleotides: TGTGCCAGCAGTTTAGAGGGGCGGAATGAAAAACTGTTTTTT.